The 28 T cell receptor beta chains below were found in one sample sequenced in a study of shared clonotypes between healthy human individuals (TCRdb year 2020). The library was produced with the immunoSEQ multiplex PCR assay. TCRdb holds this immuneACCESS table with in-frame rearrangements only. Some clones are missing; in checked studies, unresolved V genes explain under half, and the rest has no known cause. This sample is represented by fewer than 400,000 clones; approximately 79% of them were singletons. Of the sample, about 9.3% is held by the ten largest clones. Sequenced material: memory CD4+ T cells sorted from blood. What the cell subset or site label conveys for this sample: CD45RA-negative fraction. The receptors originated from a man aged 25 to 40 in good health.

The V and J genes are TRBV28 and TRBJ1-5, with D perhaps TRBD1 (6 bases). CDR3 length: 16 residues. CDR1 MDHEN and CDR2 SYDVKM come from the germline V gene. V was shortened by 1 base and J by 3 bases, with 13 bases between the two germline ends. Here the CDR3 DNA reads TGTGCCAGCAGTTTATTGTCAGGGGCCTACAATCAGCCCCAGCATTTT. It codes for CASSLLSGAYNQPQHF.

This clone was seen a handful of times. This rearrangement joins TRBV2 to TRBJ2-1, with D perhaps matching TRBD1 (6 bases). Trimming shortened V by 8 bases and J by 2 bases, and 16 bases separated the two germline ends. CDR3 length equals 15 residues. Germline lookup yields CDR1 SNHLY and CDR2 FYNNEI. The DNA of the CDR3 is TGTGCCAGCGTAACCTACAGGGCGGCCTACAATGAGCAGTTCTTC. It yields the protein CASVTYRAAYNEQFF.

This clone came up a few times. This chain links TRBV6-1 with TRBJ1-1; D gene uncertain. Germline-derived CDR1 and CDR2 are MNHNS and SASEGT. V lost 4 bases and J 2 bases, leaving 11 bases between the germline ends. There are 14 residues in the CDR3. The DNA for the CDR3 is TGTGCCAGCAGTGTGGTGAGGATCAACACTGAAGCTTTCTTT. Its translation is CASSVVRINTEAFF.

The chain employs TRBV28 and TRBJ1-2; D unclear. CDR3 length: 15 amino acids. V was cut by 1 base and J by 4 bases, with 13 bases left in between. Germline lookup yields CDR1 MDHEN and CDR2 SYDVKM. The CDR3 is CASSLSVNRRYGYTF. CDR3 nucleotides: TGTGCCAGCAGTTTATCCGTCAACCGACGCTATGGCTACACCTTC.

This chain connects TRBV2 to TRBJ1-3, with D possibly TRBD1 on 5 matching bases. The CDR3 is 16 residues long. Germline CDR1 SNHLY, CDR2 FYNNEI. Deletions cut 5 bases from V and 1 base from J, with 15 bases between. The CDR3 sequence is CASSLGVRDSGNTIYF. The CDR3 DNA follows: TGTGCCAGCAGTCTAGGGGTTCGGGATTCTGGAAACACCATATATTTT.

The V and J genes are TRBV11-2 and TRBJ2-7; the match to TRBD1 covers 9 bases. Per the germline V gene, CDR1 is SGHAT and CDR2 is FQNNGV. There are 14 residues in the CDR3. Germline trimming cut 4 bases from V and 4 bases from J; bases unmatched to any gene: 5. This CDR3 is CASSYRDRVYEQYF. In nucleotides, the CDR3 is TGTGCCAGCAGCTACCGGGACAGGGTATACGAGCAGTACTTC. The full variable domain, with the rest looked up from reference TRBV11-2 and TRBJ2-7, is EAGVAQSPRYKIIEKRQSVAFWCNPISGHATLYWYQQILGQGPKLLIQFQNNGVVDDSQLPKDRFSAERLKGVDSTLKIQPAKLEDSAVYLCASSYRDRVYEQYFGPGTRLTVT.

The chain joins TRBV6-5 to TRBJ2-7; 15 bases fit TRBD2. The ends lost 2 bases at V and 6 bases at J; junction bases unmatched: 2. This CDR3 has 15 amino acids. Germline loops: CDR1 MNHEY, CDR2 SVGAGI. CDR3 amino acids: CASSYTGLAGGEQYF. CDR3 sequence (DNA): TGTGCCAGCAGTTACACGGGACTAGCGGGAGGCGAGCAGTACTTC.

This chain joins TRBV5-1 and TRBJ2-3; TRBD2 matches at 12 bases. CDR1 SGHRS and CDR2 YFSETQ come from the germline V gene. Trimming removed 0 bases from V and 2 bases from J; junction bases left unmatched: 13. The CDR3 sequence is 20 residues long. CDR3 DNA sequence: TGCGCCAGCAGCTTGGCCGCTAAGGTGGGACTAGCGGGTGACACAGATACGCAGTATTTT. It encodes CASSLAAKVGLAGDTDTQYF.

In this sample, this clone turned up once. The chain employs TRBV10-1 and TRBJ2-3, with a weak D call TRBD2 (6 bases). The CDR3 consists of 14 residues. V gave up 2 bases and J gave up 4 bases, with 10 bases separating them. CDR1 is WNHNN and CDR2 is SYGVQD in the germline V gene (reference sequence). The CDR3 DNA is TGCGCCAGCAGTGAGACAGCGGGCGCAGATACGCAGTATTTT. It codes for CASSETAGADTQYF.

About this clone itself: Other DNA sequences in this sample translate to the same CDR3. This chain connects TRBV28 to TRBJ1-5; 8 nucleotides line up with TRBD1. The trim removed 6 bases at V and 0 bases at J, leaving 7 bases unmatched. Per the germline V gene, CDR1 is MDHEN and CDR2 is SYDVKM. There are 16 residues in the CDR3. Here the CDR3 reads CASRGPGTGSNQPQHF. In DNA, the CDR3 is TGTGCCAGCAGAGGACCCGGGACAGGTAGCAATCAGCCCCAGCATTTT. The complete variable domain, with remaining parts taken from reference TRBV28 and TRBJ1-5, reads DVKVTQSSRYLVKRTGEKVFLECVQDMDHENMFWYRQDPGLGLRLIYFSYDVKMKEKGDIPEGYSVSREKKERFSLILESASTNQTSMYLCASRGPGTGSNQPQHFGDGTRLSIL.

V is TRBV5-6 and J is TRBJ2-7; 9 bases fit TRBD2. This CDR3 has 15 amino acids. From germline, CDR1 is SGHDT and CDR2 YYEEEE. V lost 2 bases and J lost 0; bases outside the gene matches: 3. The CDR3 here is CASSLRGRDSYEQYF. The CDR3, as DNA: TGTGCCAGCAGCTTACGCGGGAGGGACTCCTACGAGCAGTACTTC.

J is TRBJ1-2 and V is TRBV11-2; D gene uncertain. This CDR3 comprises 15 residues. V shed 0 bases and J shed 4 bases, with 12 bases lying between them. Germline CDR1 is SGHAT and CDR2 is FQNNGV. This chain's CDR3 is CASSLERRRVYGYTF. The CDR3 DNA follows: TGTGCCAGCAGCTTAGAGCGCAGAAGGGTCTATGGCTACACCTTC.

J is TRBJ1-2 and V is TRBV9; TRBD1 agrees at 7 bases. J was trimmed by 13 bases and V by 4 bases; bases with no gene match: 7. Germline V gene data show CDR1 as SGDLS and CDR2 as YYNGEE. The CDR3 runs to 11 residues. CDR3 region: CASSSGGDSTF. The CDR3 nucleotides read TGTGCCAGCAGCTCAGGGGGGGATTCCACCTTC.

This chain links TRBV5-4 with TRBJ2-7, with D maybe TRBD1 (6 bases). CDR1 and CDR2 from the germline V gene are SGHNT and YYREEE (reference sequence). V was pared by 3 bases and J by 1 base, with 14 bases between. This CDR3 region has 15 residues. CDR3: CASSSYGQGSYEQYF. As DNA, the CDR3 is TGTGCCAGCAGCTCTTACGGGCAGGGGTCCTACGAGCAGTACTTC. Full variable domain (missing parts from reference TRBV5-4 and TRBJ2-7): ETGVTQSPTHLIKTRGQQVTLRCSSQSGHNTVSWYQQALGQGPQFIFQYYREEENGRGNFPPRFSGLQFPNYSSELNVNALELDDSALYLCASSSYGQGSYEQYFGPGTRLTVT.

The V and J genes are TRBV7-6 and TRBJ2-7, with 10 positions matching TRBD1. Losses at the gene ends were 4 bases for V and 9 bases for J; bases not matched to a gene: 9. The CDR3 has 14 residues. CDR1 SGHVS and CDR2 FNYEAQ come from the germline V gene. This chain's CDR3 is CASSSPRQGAVQYF. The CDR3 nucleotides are TGTGCCAGCAGCTCACCTAGACAGGGGGCCGTGCAGTACTTC.

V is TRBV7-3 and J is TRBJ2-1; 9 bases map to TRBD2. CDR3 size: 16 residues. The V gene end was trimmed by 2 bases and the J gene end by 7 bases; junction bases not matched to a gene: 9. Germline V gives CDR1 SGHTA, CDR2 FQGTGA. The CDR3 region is CASSLFAGGPENEQFF. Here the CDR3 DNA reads TGTGCCAGCAGCTTATTTGCGGGAGGGCCAGAAAATGAGCAGTTCTTC. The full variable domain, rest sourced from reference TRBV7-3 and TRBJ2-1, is GAGVSQTPSNKVTEKGKYVELRCDPISGHTALYWYRQSLGQGPEFLIYFQGTGAADDSGLPNDRFFAVRPEGSVSTLKIQRTERGDSAVYLCASSLFAGGPENEQFFGPGTRLTVL.

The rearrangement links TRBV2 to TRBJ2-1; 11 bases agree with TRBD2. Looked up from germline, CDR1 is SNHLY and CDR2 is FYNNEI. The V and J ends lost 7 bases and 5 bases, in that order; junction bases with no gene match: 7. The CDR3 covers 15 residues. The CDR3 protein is CASNRLAGGNNEQFF. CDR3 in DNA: TGTGCCAGCAATCGTCTAGCGGGAGGTAACAATGAGCAGTTCTTC. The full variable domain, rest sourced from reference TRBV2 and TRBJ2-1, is EPEVTQTPSHQVTQMGQEVILRCVPISNHLYFYWYRQILGQKVEFLVSFYNNEISEKSEIFDDQFSVERPDGSNFTLKIRSTKLEDSAMYFCASNRLAGGNNEQFFGPGTRLTVL.

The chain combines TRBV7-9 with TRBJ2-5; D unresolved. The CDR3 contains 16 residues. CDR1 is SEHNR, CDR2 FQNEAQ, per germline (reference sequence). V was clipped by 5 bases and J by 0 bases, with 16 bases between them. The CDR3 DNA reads TGTGCCAGCAGCCGACAACCGTTCAAGTACCAAGAGACCCAGTACTTC. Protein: CASSRQPFKYQETQYF.

The CDR3 is CASHLGRKSDEQYF. The CDR3 DNA follows: TGTGCCAGCCACCTGGGACGGAAAAGCGACGAGCAGTACTTC. The genes are TRBV6-1 and TRBJ2-7; either TRBD1 or TRBD2 may supply D (5 bases each). Per germline, CDR1 MNHNS and CDR2 SASEGT. Trimming pared 8 bases from V and 5 bases from J, leaving 19 bases between. This CDR3 is built from 14 residues.

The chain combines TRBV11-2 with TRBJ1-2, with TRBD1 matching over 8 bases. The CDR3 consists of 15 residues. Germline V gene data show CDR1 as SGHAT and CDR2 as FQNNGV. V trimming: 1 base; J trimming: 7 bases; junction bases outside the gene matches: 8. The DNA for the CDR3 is TGTGCCAGCAGCTTAGTCCAGGGGGCGAATAGTGGCTACACCTTC. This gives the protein CASSLVQGANSGYTF.

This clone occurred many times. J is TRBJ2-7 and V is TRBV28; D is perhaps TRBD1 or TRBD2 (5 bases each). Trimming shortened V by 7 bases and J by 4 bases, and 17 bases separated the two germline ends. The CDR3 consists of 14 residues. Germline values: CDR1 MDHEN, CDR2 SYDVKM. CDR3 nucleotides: TGTGCCAGCACCCGCGCAGGGAGTAATTACGAGCAGTACTTC. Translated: CASTRAGSNYEQYF.

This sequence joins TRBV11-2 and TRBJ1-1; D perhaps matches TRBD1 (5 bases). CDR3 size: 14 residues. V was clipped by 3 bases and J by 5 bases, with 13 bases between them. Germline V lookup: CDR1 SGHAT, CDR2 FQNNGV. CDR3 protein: CASSFGGAWTEAFF. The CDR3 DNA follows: TGTGCCAGCAGCTTTGGTGGGGCGTGGACTGAAGCTTTCTTT.

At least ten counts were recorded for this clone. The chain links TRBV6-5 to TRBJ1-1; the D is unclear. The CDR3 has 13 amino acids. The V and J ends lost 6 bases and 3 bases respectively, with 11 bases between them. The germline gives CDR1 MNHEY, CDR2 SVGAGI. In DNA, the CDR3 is TGTGCCAGCAGCCATCTCGGTGACACTGAAGCTTTCTTT. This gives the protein CASSHLGDTEAFF.

CDR3 DNA sequence: TGTGCCAGCAGCTTAGGGCAGGGAGCGAACACCGGGGAGCTGTTTTTT. Protein: CASSLGQGANTGELFF. The chain links TRBV7-6 to TRBJ2-2, with D perhaps TRBD1 or TRBD2 (5 bases each). CDR3 length equals 16 residues. The germline V gene encodes CDR1 SGHVS and CDR2 FNYEAQ. Trimming left V 1 base short and J 0 bases short, with 9 bases between.

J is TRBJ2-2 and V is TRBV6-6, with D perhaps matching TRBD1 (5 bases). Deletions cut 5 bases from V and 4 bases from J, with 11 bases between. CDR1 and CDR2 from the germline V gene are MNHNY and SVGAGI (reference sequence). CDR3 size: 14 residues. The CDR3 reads CASSLQGSTGELFF. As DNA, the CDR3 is TGTGCCAGCAGTCTCCAGGGAAGCACCGGGGAGCTGTTTTTT.

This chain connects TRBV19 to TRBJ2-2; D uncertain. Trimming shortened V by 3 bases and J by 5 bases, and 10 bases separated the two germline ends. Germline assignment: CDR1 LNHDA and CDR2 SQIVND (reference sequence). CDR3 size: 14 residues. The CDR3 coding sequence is TGTGCCAGTAGTATGGGGTACGGGACCGGGGAGCTGTTTTTT. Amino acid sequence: CASSMGYGTGELFF.

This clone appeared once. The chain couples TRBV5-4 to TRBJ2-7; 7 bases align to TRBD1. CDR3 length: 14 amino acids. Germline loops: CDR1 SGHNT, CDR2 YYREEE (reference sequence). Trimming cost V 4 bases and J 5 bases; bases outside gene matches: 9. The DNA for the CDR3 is TGTGCCAGCAGCCCCGACAGGGCCCTAGACGAGCAGTACTTC. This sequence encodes CASSPDRALDEQYF.

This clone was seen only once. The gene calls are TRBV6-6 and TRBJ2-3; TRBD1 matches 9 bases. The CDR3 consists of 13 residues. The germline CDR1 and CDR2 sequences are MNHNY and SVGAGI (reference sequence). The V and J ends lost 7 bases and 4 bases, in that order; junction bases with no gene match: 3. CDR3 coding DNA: TGTGCCAGCAAGGGACAGGGACCAGATACGCAGTATTTT. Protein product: CASKGQGPDTQYF.